This paragraph covers one T cell receptor (beta chain) sequence. The antigen remains unidentified. This entry comes from a study of cytomegalovirus exposure and HLA in healthy donors. The study's findings and limits: Among TCR beta chains, those listed as cytomegalovirus-associated numbered some 160.

The CDR3 spans 15 residues. CDR1 and CDR2 (germline): MGHRA, YSYEKL. Trimming stripped 4 bases from V and 5 bases from J, with 17 bases between. PCR was performed using 60 Vbeta and 13 Jbeta primers. TCRdb keeps only in-frame clones here, not all; method: immunoSEQ multiplex PCR. The sample consists of about 160,000 clones, 80% to 90% of them appearing once. The chain is built from TRBV4-1 and TRBJ2-5, with D possibly being TRBD2 (5 bases). Sequenced: PBMCs. The TCR originated in a woman aged 30 to 39 in good health and CMV-seropositive. CDR3 sequence (DNA): TGCGCCAGCAGCCGCGCCCCGAGGGTGGGGGAGACCCAGTACTTC. It translates to CASSRAPRVGETQYF.